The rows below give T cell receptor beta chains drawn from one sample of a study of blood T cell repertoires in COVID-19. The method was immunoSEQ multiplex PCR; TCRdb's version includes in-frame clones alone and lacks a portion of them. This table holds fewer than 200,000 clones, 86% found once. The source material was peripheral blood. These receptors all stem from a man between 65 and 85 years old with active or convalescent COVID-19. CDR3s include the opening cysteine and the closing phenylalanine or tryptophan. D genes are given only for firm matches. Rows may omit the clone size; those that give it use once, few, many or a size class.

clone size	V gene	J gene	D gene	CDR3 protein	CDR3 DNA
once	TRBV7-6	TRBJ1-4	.	CASREANEKLFF	TGTGCCAGCCGAGAGGCTAATGAAAAACTGTTTTTT
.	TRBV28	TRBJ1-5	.	CASSLGQIGNQPQHF	TGTGCCAGCAGTTTAGGACAGATTGGCAATCAGCCCCAGCATTTT
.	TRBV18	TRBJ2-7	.	CASSPRGYPSYEQYF	TGTGCCAGCTCACCACGGGGCTACCCCTCCTACGAGCAGTACTTC
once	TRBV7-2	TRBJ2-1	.	CASSPPRPGDNEQFF	TGTGCCAGCAGCCCCCCCCGTCCAGGGGATAATGAGCAGTTCTTC
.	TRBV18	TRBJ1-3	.	CASSPLKSSGNTIYF	TGTGCCAGCTCACCCCTCAAGAGCTCTGGAAACACCATATATTTT
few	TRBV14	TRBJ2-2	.	CASSQGRQTGELFF	TGTGCCAGCAGCCAAGGGAGACAGACCGGGGAGCTGTTTTTT
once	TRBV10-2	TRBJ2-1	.	CASSVGLTYNEQFF	TGCGCCAGCAGTGTGGGCTTGACCTACAATGAGCAGTTCTTC
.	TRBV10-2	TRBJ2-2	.	CASSEGGAGTGELFF	TGCGCCAGCAGTGAGGGGGGGGCGGGCACCGGGGAGCTGTTTTTT
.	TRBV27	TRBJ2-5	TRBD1	CASSSYVQGTETQYF	TGTGCCAGCAGTTCATACGTACAGGGGACGGAGACCCAGTACTTC
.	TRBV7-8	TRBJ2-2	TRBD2	CASSPRTSGATGELFF	TGTGCCAGCAGCCCCCGGACTAGCGGGGCCACCGGGGAGCTGTTTTTT
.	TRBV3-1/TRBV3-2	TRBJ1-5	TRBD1	CASSQAGQPSNQPQHF	TGTGCCAGCAGCCAAGCGGGACAGCCTAGCAATCAGCCCCAGCATTTT
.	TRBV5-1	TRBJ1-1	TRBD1	CASRMGQGWNTEAFF	TGCGCCAGCAGGATGGGACAGGGCTGGAACACTGAAGCTTTCTTT
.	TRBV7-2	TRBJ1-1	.	CASSSTGQVMNTEAFF	TGTGCCAGCAGCTCCACGGGACAAGTAATGAACACTGAAGCTTTCTTT
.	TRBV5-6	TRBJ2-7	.	CASSPGSPYEQYF	TGTGCCAGCAGCCCCGGTTCGCCCTACGAGCAGTACTTC
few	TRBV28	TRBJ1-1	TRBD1	CASRTTGGGTTGNEAFF	TGTGCCAGCAGAACGACAGGGGGCGGAACCACAGGGAATGAAGCTTTCTTT
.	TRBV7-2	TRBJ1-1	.	CASSSQGWTEAFF	TGTGCCAGCAGCTCACAGGGTTGGACTGAAGCTTTCTTT
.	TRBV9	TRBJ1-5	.	CASSVGGGHNQPQHF	TGTGCCAGCAGCGTAGGGGGGGGTCACAATCAGCCCCAGCATTTT
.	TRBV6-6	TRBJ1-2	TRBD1	CASSRRDSLGGLNYGYTF	TGTGCCAGCAGTCGACGGGACAGCCTGGGGGGACTTAACTATGGCTACACCTTC
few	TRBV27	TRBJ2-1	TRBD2	CARQPGLGYNEQFF	TGTGCCAGACAACCGGGACTAGGGTACAATGAGCAGTTCTTC
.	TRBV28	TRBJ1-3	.	CASQGSGNTIYF	TGTGCCAGCCAGGGCTCTGGAAACACCATATATTTT
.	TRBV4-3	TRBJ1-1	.	CASSQEPRGGTEAFF	TGCGCCAGCAGCCAAGAACCCAGGGGTGGCACTGAAGCTTTCTTT
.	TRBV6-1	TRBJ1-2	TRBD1	CASSEGRSTGKYVGYTF	TGTGCCAGCAGTGAAGGAAGGTCGACAGGGAAGTACGTAGGCTACACCTTC
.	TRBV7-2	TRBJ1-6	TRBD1	CASSLSAGGAGNSPLHF	TGTGCCAGCAGCTTATCCGCAGGGGGCGCGGGGAATTCACCCCTCCACTTT
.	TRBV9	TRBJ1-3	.	CASSVTGLGNTIYF	TGTGCCAGCAGCGTAACAGGGCTTGGAAACACCATATATTTT
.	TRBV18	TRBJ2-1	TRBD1	CASSLPPGQFNEQFF	TGTGCCAGCTCACTCCCCCCGGGACAGTTTAATGAGCAGTTCTTC
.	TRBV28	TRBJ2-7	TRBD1	CASSRGQGASKYF	TGTGCCAGCAGCCGGGGACAGGGGGCGTCGAAGTACTTC
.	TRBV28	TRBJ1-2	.	CASSYTGYGYTF	TGTGCCAGCAGTTACACGGGTTATGGCTACACCTTC
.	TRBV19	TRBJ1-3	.	CASKYPSGNTIYF	TGTGCCAGTAAATATCCCTCTGGAAACACCATATATTTT
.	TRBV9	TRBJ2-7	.	CASSPGAGKYEQYF	TGTGCCAGCAGCCCTGGGGCAGGGAAGTACGAGCAGTACTTC
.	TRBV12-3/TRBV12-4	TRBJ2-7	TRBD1	CASSLDRGLSGDF	TGTGCCAGCAGTTTAGATAGGGGGCTCTCAGGAGACTTC
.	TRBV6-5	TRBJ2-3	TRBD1	CASSRTGAADTQYF	TGTGCCAGCAGTCGGACAGGGGCGGCAGATACGCAGTATTTT
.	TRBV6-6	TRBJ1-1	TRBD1	CASKQGATEAFF	TGTGCCAGCAAACAGGGGGCCACTGAAGCTTTCTTT